The 17 T cell receptor beta chains presented below share a single source sample, sequenced in a study of T-cell memory formation after mild COVID-19. TCRdb re-derived calls from the 5' RACE reads in MiXCR, one entry per CDR3 protein. The table has just under 550,000 distinct CDR3 sequences, 20% seen once. What was sequenced was PBMCs or a T cell subset sorted from them (not recorded which). These receptors all come from an adult woman who had mild COVID-19 (a few samples of this study predate the infection). Cell type and time point are not known.

The sample holds a few counts of this clonotype. The chain combines TRBV20-1 with TRBJ2-7; 7 bases align to TRBD2. CDR1 is DFQATT and CDR2 is SNEGSKA in the germline V gene (reference sequence). The CDR3 is made up of 14 amino acids. Trimming at V came to 5 bases and at J to 0 bases, leaving 7 bases not matched to a gene. The CDR3 nucleotides read TGCAGTGCTGATAGGGGACTAACCTCCTACGAGCAGTACTTC. Translating it yields CSADRGLTSYEQYF.

The chain is built from TRBV7-7 and TRBJ2-1; 11 bases align to TRBD2. This CDR3 has 16 amino acids. Germline CDR1 reads SSHAT; CDR2 reads FNYEAQ (reference sequence). Germline trimming cut 6 bases from V and 0 bases from J; bases unmatched to any gene: 4. In DNA, the CDR3 is TGTGCCAGCAGTCCTAGCGGGGGGCACTCCTACAATGAGCAGTTCTTC. Encoded protein: CASSPSGGHSYNEQFF.

The sample holds a few counts of this clonotype. The chain recombines TRBV14 with TRBJ2-7; 8 bases line up with TRBD2. V shed 4 bases, J shed 5 bases, and the junction held 7 bases outside the gene matches. CDR1 SGHDN and CDR2 FVKESK come from the germline V gene. This CDR3 is built from 14 residues. The CDR3, as DNA: TGTGCCAGCAGCCGGCAGCAGGGACTAGACGAGCAGTACTTC. It yields the protein CASSRQQGLDEQYF.

This chain uses TRBV7-6 with TRBJ2-1, with 7 bases lining up with TRBD1. Germline V gene sequence: CDR1 SGHVS, CDR2 FNYEAQ. The ends lost 5 bases at V and 0 bases at J; junction bases unmatched: 7. The CDR3 loop spans 16 amino acids. The CDR3 loop reads CASSARGRNSYNEQFF. The CDR3 region has the DNA TGTGCCAGCAGCGCGAGGGGGCGGAACTCCTACAATGAGCAGTTCTTC.

This clonotype showed up just once. The chain recombines TRBV11-2 with TRBJ1-2; a weak D match, TRBD1 (5 bases). The CDR3 is 15 amino acids. V lost 1 base to trimming and J lost 2 bases, with 11 bases between them. Germline V lookup: CDR1 SGHAT, CDR2 FQNNGV. CDR3 residues: CASSLVDSQNYGYTF. For the CDR3, the DNA is TGTGCCAGCAGCTTAGTTGACAGCCAAAACTATGGCTACACCTTC. Full variable domain (remainder filled in from reference TRBV11-2 and TRBJ1-2): EAGVAQSPRYKIIEKRQSVAFWCNPISGHATLYWYQQILGQGPKLLIQFQNNGVVDDSQLPKDRFSAERLKGVDSTLKIQPAKLEDSAVYLCASSLVDSQNYGYTFGSGTRLTVV.

This chain uses TRBV25-1 with TRBJ1-2, with 9 bases lining up with TRBD1. Germline CDR1 MGHDK, CDR2 SYGVNS. The CDR3 loop spans 15 amino acids. The ends lost 4 bases at V and 7 bases at J; junction bases unmatched: 10. In nucleotides, the CDR3 is TGTGCCAGCAGTGGTCCGGGACAGGGCCTCGGTGGCTACACCTTC. This translates into CASSGPGQGLGGYTF.

The V call is TRBV20-1, the J call TRBJ2-1, with a tentative D call TRBD2 (6 bases). The V gene lost 6 bases and the J gene lost 8 bases, with 23 bases spanning the gap. The CDR3 length is 15 residues. Germline CDR1 reads DFQATT; CDR2 reads SNEGSKA (reference sequence). The CDR3 is CSAWKGLATTHEQFF. In DNA, the CDR3 is TGCAGTGCCTGGAAAGGGCTAGCGACCACCCATGAGCAGTTCTTC.

The CDR3 DNA is TGTGCCAGCACCCCGGGCAGCCTACAACGAGATACGCAGTATTTT. This gives the protein CASTPGSLQRDTQYF. The chain has TRBV7-2 and TRBJ2-3; D ambiguous. This CDR3 has 15 residues. The V end was cut by 7 bases, the J end by 5 bases, with 19 bases between. CDR1 and CDR2 from the germline V gene are SGHTA and FQGNSA.

This clonotype has only a few counts. This rearrangement joins TRBV9 to TRBJ1-2; the match to TRBD1 covers 7 bases. The J segment lost 8 bases and the V segment lost 0 bases, leaving 10 bases of the junction unmatched. Germline V gene sequence: CDR1 SGDLS, CDR2 YYNGEE. CDR3 length equals 15 residues. CDR3 in amino acids: CASSVGPEGAEGYTF. The CDR3 DNA reads TGTGCCAGCAGCGTAGGCCCCGAGGGGGCGGAGGGCTACACCTTC. Full variable domain (rest looked up from reference TRBV9 and TRBJ1-2): DSGVTQTPKHLITATGQRVTLRCSPRSGDLSVYWYQQSLDQGLQFLIQYYNGEERAKGNILERFSAQQFPDLHSELNLSSLELGDSALYFCASSVGPEGAEGYTFGSGTRLTVV.

V gene TRBV10-3 combines with J gene TRBJ1-2, with D tentatively TRBD1 (6 bases). The CDR3 covers 15 residues. Germline loops: CDR1 ENHRY, CDR2 SYGVKD. The V gene lost 2 bases and the J gene lost 3 bases, with 13 bases spanning the gap. The CDR3 region is CAISEGTGLDYGYTF. Here the CDR3 DNA reads TGTGCCATCAGTGAGGGCACAGGGCTGGACTATGGCTACACCTTC.

V is TRBV7-7 and J is TRBJ1-1, with a possible D match to TRBD1 (5 bases). The V end lost 5 bases, the J end lost 5 bases, and 12 bases lay between the germline ends. Germline V gives CDR1 SSHAT, CDR2 FNYEAQ (reference sequence). The CDR3 has 13 residues. CDR3 residues: CASSRRGGTEAFF. CDR3 DNA sequence: TGTGCCAGCAGCCGGAGGGGTGGGACTGAAGCTTTCTTT.

CDR3 region: CASSIGGSTEQYF. For the CDR3, the DNA is TGTGCCAGTAGTATAGGGGGGTCAACCGAGCAGTACTTC. The chain is built from TRBV19 and TRBJ2-7; D tentatively fits TRBD1 or TRBD2 (5 bases each). Germline lookup yields CDR1 LNHDA and CDR2 SQIVND (reference sequence). V shed 1 base and J shed 6 bases, with 10 bases lying between them. The CDR3 totals 13 residues.

This clonotype was seen only a few times. The genes are TRBV6-1 and TRBJ1-5; D not certain. The CDR3 length is 16 residues. Germline V gives CDR1 MNHNS, CDR2 SASEGT. The germline V and J ends were trimmed by 0 bases and 7 bases, with 16 bases remaining between them. The CDR3 loop reads CASSEALRQAGQPQHF. The CDR3 DNA reads as TGTGCCAGCAGTGAAGCGCTTCGCCAAGCGGGCCAGCCCCAGCATTTT.

This clonotype was seen a handful of times. The J gene is TRBJ2-1, the V gene TRBV20-1; TRBD1 aligns across 8 bases. Germline loops: CDR1 DFQATT, CDR2 SNEGSKA (reference sequence). This CDR3 has 11 amino acids. This chain's CDR3 is CNPRTGLGQFF. Here the CDR3 DNA reads TGCAATCCGAGGACAGGGTTGGGGCAGTTCTTC.

This chain joins TRBV20-1 and TRBJ2-7, with unresolved D. CDR3 size: 11 residues. V dropped 0 bases and J dropped 5 bases, with 5 bases sitting between them. Per germline, CDR1 DFQATT and CDR2 SNEGSKA (reference sequence). DNA for the CDR3: TGCAGTGCTAGAGAGGGTGACGAGCAGTACTTC. This gives the protein CSAREGDEQYF.

In this sample, this clonotype turned up a few times. V usage is TRBV5-1 and J usage is TRBJ2-3; no reliable D call. Germline-derived CDR1 and CDR2 are SGHRS and YFSETQ. Deletions cut 3 bases from V and 6 bases from J, with 17 bases between. There are 15 residues in the CDR3. The CDR3 DNA is TGCGCCAGCAGCTCCACCCCGGGCCAAATGGATACGCAGTATTTT. Amino acid sequence: CASSSTPGQMDTQYF. The whole variable domain, filled in from reference TRBV5-1 and TRBJ2-3, reads KAGVTQTPRYLIKTRGQQVTLSCSPISGHRSVSWYQQTPGQGLQFLFEYFSETQRNKGNFPGRFSGRQFSNSRSEMNVSTLELGDSALYLCASSSTPGQMDTQYFGPGTRLTVL.

This clonotype has just a few counts. The V and J genes are TRBV4-2 and TRBJ2-2, with 11 bases identical to TRBD2. Germline V gene data show CDR1 as LGHNA and CDR2 as YNFKEQ. This CDR3 region has 16 residues. The trim removed 4 bases at V and 8 bases at J, leaving 9 bases unmatched. CDR3 protein: CASSRDLAGGRGELFF. CDR3 bases: TGTGCCAGCAGCCGCGACCTAGCGGGGGGCCGGGGGGAGCTGTTTTTT.